This T cell receptor beta chain was sequenced for a study of blood T cell repertoires in COVID-19. The CDR3 loop spans 17 amino acids. Germline CDR1 is SGHAT and CDR2 is FQNNGV. V gave up 3 bases and J gave up 3 bases; unmatched junction bases: 10. How the authors handled the data: Estimates of nucleated cell counts were drawn from the amplification of reference gene primers. Clones were sequenced by immunoSEQ multiplex PCR, and TCRdb holds only the in-frame ones, with some missing. From that table come the V and J calls and clone size; the DNA was used to work out D and trimming. Seen here are 250,000 or so clones, roughly 81% observed once, and the top ten hold 4% to 4.5%.

The TCR comes from a man aged 50-59 years with acute or convalescent COVID-19. Sequencing used peripheral blood. This sequence joins TRBV11-2 and TRBJ1-3, with 8 bases that match TRBD1. CDR3: CASSFLPQGASGNTIYF. The CDR3 DNA is TGTGCCAGCAGCTTCCTCCCTCAGGGGGCGAGTGGAAACACCATATATTTT.